The following is a T cell receptor beta chain sequence with its context. The antigen remains unidentified. The V segment lost 5 bases and the J segment 2 bases; nucleotides outside the gene matches: 4. This CDR3 region has 14 residues. Germline V gene sequence: CDR1 LNHDA, CDR2 SQIVND (reference sequence). Use of 60 Vbeta and 13 Jbeta primers characterized the PCR. Generated by immunoSEQ multiplex PCR, the TCRdb table keeps only in-frame clones and is missing some. The table has around 120,000 clones, over 60% seen once. This entry comes from a study of cytomegalovirus exposure and HLA in healthy donors. Overall study: Findings of an earlier analysis included roughly 110 million unique TCR beta sequences from 190 million or so T cells.

Study-wide results and limits: Prior analysis indicated that the majority of TCR beta V segments exhibited productivity approximately 90% or approximately 30% of the time.

The sample consisted of PBMCs. This chain connects TRBV19 to TRBJ1-1; the match to TRBD1 covers 8 bases. This sequence originates from a woman aged 25 to 45 in good health and CMV-seropositive. In DNA, the CDR3 is TGTGCCAGTAGTCCCAGGGGGCGTAACACTGAAGCTTTCTTT. Translating it yields CASSPRGRNTEAFF. The variable domain in full, with the rest retrieved from reference TRBV19 and TRBJ1-1, is DGGITQSPKYLFRKEGQNVTLSCEQNLNHDAMYWYRQDPGQGLRLIYYSQIVNDFQKGDIAEGYSVSREKKESFPLTVTSAQKNPTAFYLCASSPRGRNTEAFFGQGTRLTVV.